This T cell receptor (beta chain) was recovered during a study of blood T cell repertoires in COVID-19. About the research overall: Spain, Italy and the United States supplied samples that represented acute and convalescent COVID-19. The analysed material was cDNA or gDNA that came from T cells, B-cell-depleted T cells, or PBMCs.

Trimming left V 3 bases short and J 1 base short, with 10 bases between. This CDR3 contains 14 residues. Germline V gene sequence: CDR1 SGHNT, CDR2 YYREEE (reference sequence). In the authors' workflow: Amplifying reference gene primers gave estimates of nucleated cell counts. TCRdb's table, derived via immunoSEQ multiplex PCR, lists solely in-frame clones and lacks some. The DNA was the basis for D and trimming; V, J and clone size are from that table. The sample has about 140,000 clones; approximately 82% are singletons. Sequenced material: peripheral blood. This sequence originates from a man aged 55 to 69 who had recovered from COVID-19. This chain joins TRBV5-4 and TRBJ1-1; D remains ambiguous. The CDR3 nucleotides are TGTGCCAGCAGCTCGCCTCACAAGAACACTGAAGCTTTCTTT. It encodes CASSSPHKNTEAFF.